Below are 30 T cell receptor beta chains sequenced from a single sample in a study of blood T cell repertoires in COVID-19. Assay: immunoSEQ multiplex PCR; the TCRdb copy retains only in-frame clones and omits some. The repertoire holds 100,000 to 150,000 clones, about 89% seen once, with less than 20% in the top ten. Sequenced material: peripheral blood. These receptors were taken from a man aged 45 to 65 with active or convalescent COVID-19.

CDR3 nucleotides: TGTGCCAGCAGCTTAGTCAGCGGATCTAGCACAGATACGCAGTATTTT. Encoded protein: CASSLVSGSSTDTQYF. The V gene is TRBV7-8, the J gene TRBJ2-3; a possible D gene is TRBD2 (5 bases). Germline loops: CDR1 SGHVS, CDR2 FQNEAQ. This CDR3 has 16 residues. V was pared by 1 base and J by 0 bases, with 11 bases between. Full variable domain (missing parts from reference TRBV7-8 and TRBJ2-3): GAGVSQSPRYKVAKRGQDVALRCDPISGHVSLFWYQQALGQGPEFLTYFQNEAQLDKSGLPSDRFFAERPEGSVSTLKIQRTQQEDSAVYLCASSLVSGSSTDTQYFGPGTRLTVL.

The chain recombines TRBV7-9 with TRBJ2-2, with 8 nucleotides matching TRBD2. CDR1 is SEHNR, CDR2 FQNEAQ, per germline (reference sequence). The CDR3 runs to 16 residues. Unmatched junction bases numbered 10, after V lost 5 bases and J lost 5 bases. The CDR3 region is CASSPKWASGTGELFF. Written as DNA, the CDR3 is TGTGCCAGCAGCCCCAAATGGGCTAGCGGGACCGGGGAGCTGTTTTTT.

This chain uses TRBV5-1 with TRBJ2-7; 8 nucleotides match TRBD1. Germline CDR1 reads SGHRS; CDR2 reads YFSETQ. The ends lost 7 bases at V and 6 bases at J; junction bases unmatched: 12. This CDR3 region has 14 residues. The CDR3: CASAVVDRVFEQYF. The CDR3, as DNA: TGCGCCAGCGCGGTAGTGGACAGGGTGTTCGAGCAGTACTTC.

The rearrangement uses TRBV6-6 and TRBJ2-5; 7 bases are a match to TRBD2. Germline V gene sequence: CDR1 MNHNY, CDR2 SVGAGI (reference sequence). V dropped 6 bases and J dropped 5; count of bases not matched to a gene: 12. The CDR3 runs 15 residues. Here the CDR3 reads CASRTIGLEGETQYF. Written as DNA, the CDR3 is TGTGCCAGCAGGACGATCGGACTAGAAGGGGAGACCCAGTACTTC.

V is TRBV10-3 and J is TRBJ1-6, with no clear D. Between the trimmed V and J ends, which lost 0 bases and 7 bases, there was a span of 10 bases. The CDR3 totals 15 residues. In germline, CDR1 is ENHRY, CDR2 SYGVKD. CDR3 nucleotide sequence: TGTGCCATCAGTGAGTCGATTTTCGAGAATTCACCCCTCCACTTT. This codes for CAISESIFENSPLHF.

This sequence joins TRBV5-8 and TRBJ1-2; 7 bases match TRBD1. CDR3 length: 14 amino acids. Unmatched junction bases numbered 6, after V lost 4 bases and J lost 3 bases. From germline, CDR1 is SGHTS and CDR2 YDEGEE. CDR3 in amino acids: CASSKPGGDYGYTF. DNA of the CDR3: TGTGCCAGCAGCAAACCAGGGGGAGACTATGGCTACACCTTC.

The V call is TRBV19, the J call TRBJ1-2; D gene ambiguous. The ends were cut back, 0 bases at V and 2 bases at J, with 7 bases in the middle. From germline, CDR1 is LNHDA and CDR2 SQIVND (reference sequence). The CDR3 length is 14 residues. The CDR3 sequence: CASSIDLANYGYTF. In nucleotides, the CDR3 is TGTGCCAGTAGTATAGATCTAGCGAACTATGGCTACACCTTC.

The chain employs TRBV23-1 and TRBJ1-2; 7 nucleotides agree with TRBD1. TRBV23-1 belongs to the ORF category, with a function that is uncertain. The CDR3 consists of 14 residues. With V trimmed by 5 bases and J by 4 bases, 7 bases remained unmatched. This CDR3 reads CASSIRGQSYGYTF. CDR3 DNA sequence: TGCGCCAGCAGTATAAGGGGACAGTCCTATGGCTACACCTTC.

V gene TRBV25-1 combines with J gene TRBJ2-3, with TRBD2 matching over 7 bases. Germline V lookup: CDR1 MGHDK, CDR2 SYGVNS. The CDR3 sequence is 15 residues long. Losses at the gene ends were 6 bases for V and 6 bases for J; bases not matched to a gene: 12. In DNA, the CDR3 is TGTGCCAGCAGGGGGCGGATGCCCGGGGGGGATACGCAGTATTTT. The encoded protein is CASRGRMPGGDTQYF.

The chain uses TRBV4-1 and TRBJ2-4; 12 nucleotides line up with TRBD2. V lost 0 bases, J lost 11 bases, and 2 bases stayed unmatched. The CDR3 consists of 14 residues. The V gene's germline CDR1 is MGHRA and CDR2 YSYEKL. The CDR3 coding sequence is TGCGCCAGCAGCCAAGATCGGACTAGCGGGGTTCAGTACTTC. It specifies CASSQDRTSGVQYF.

This rearrangement joins TRBV28 to TRBJ2-3; possibly TRBD1 for D (5 bases). This CDR3 is built from 14 residues. Looked up from germline, CDR1 is MDHEN and CDR2 is SYDVKM. V gave up 1 base and J gave up 1 base, with 6 bases separating them. CDR3 coding DNA: TGTGCCAGCAGTTTATCACAGGGCACAGATACGCAGTATTTT. It yields the protein CASSLSQGTDTQYF. The whole variable domain, remainder taken from reference TRBV28 and TRBJ2-3, is DVKVTQSSRYLVKRTGEKVFLECVQDMDHENMFWYRQDPGLGLRLIYFSYDVKMKEKGDIPEGYSVSREKKERFSLILESASTNQTSMYLCASSLSQGTDTQYFGPGTRLTVL.

The chain recombines TRBV27 with TRBJ2-5; D not resolved. Germline CDR1 MNHEY, CDR2 SMNVEV (reference sequence). CDR3 length: 12 amino acids. V was cut by 6 bases and J by 7 bases, with 12 bases left in between. The CDR3 loop is CASSRTSGTQYF. As DNA, the CDR3 is TGTGCCAGCAGCCGAACCTCAGGGACCCAGTACTTC.

V is TRBV5-1 and J is TRBJ2-1, with unresolved D. Germline CDR1 SGHRS, CDR2 YFSETQ. V was pared by 0 bases and J by 4 bases, with 11 bases between. There are 15 residues in the CDR3. The CDR3 reads CASSLGDSVYNEQFF. CDR3 DNA sequence: TGCGCCAGCAGCTTGGGCGACTCAGTATACAATGAGCAGTTCTTC.

The chain employs TRBV5-6 and TRBJ1-2; 9 bases agree with TRBD1. J was trimmed by 5 bases and V by 2 bases; bases with no gene match: 1. This CDR3 region has 13 residues. In germline, CDR1 is SGHDT, CDR2 YYEEEE. This chain's CDR3 is CASSLGTGYGYTF. CDR3 sequence (DNA): TGTGCCAGCAGCTTAGGGACAGGGTATGGCTACACCTTC. The full variable domain, rest sourced from reference TRBV5-6 and TRBJ1-2, is DAGVTQSPTHLIKTRGQQVTLRCSPKSGHDTVSWYQQALGQGPQFIFQYYEEEERQRGNFPDRFSGHQFPNYSSELNVNALLLGDSALYLCASSLGTGYGYTFGSGTRLTVV.

The V gene is TRBV7-9, the J gene TRBJ1-1, with D unresolved. CDR3 size: 15 residues. CDR1 and CDR2 from the germline V gene are SEHNR and FQNEAQ (reference sequence). V was clipped by 0 bases and J by 6 bases, with 14 bases between them. This chain's CDR3 is CASSLASGETSEAFF. The CDR3 coding sequence is TGTGCCAGCAGCTTAGCTTCGGGTGAGACCTCTGAAGCTTTCTTT.

The gene calls are TRBV6-5 and TRBJ1-1; D is possibly TRBD1 (5 bases). This CDR3 has 12 amino acids. Germline CDR1 and CDR2: MNHEY and SVGAGI. The V gene lost 5 bases and the J gene lost 4 bases, with 8 bases spanning the gap. This CDR3 is CASSHQGTEAFF. The DNA of the CDR3 is TGTGCCAGCAGTCACCAGGGCACTGAAGCTTTCTTT.

The chain joins TRBV19 to TRBJ2-5; a possible D gene is TRBD2 (5 bases). The germline gives CDR1 LNHDA, CDR2 SQIVND (reference sequence). Trimming left V 6 bases short and J 5 bases short, with 13 bases between. This CDR3 has 13 residues. The DNA for the CDR3 is TGTGCCAGTAGGGAGGTTAATGGGGAGACCCAGTACTTC. This codes for CASREVNGETQYF.

The table lists this clone with a count of one. The chain employs TRBV12-5 and TRBJ1-1; maybe TRBD1 (6 bases). Trimming pared 2 bases from V and 1 base from J, leaving 11 bases between. This CDR3 is built from 15 residues. CDR1 is LGHNT, CDR2 FRNRAP, per germline. The CDR3 loop is CASGLPWTENTEAFF. The DNA for the CDR3 is TGTGCTAGTGGTTTGCCATGGACAGAGAACACTGAAGCTTTCTTT. Looking up the rest from reference TRBV12-5 and TRBJ1-1 gives the full variable domain: DARVTQTPRHKVTEMGQEVTMRCQPILGHNTVFWYRQTMMQGLELLAYFRNRAPLDDSGMPKDRFSAEMPDATLATLKIQPSEPRDSAVYFCASGLPWTENTEAFFGQGTRLTVV.

V gene TRBV19 combines with J gene TRBJ1-1; D is undetermined. The CDR3 extends over 15 amino acids. With 1 base removed from V and 2 bases from J, the gap between germline ends came to 11 bases. The germline CDR1 and CDR2 sequences are LNHDA and SQIVND (reference sequence). The CDR3 sequence: CASSIGRQVNTEAFF. CDR3 DNA: TGTGCCAGTAGTATAGGGAGGCAGGTTAACACTGAAGCTTTCTTT.

The rearrangement links TRBV28 to TRBJ2-4; possibly TRBD1 for D (6 bases). Trimming took off 5 bases at V and 2 bases at J, with 16 bases between the two ends. The CDR3 is made up of 16 amino acids. Germline V gene data show CDR1 as MDHEN and CDR2 as SYDVKM. The CDR3: CASSRSQGFPKNIQYF. Here the CDR3 DNA reads TGTGCCAGCAGTAGATCACAGGGTTTTCCCAAAAACATTCAGTACTTC.

V is TRBV7-9 and J is TRBJ2-7; D perhaps matches TRBD2 (5 bases). Trimming pared 1 base from V and 7 bases from J, leaving 14 bases between. Germline V gives CDR1 SEHNR, CDR2 FQNEAQ (reference sequence). The CDR3 length is 14 residues. CDR3 bases: TGTGCCAGCAGCTTAGGAGGGATCTCCGGGGAGCAGTACTTC. Protein product: CASSLGGISGEQYF.

V and J are TRBV6-6 and TRBJ2-2; 13 nucleotides line up with TRBD2. The CDR3 is made up of 15 amino acids. Trimming took 5 bases from V and 5 from J; bases not matched to a gene: 2. Germline CDR1 reads MNHNY; CDR2 reads SVGAGI (reference sequence). The CDR3 coding sequence is TGTGCCAGCAGTAAACTAGCGGGGGGGACCGGGGAGCTGTTTTTT. Amino acids: CASSKLAGGTGELFF.

This clone was counted only a few times. The J gene is TRBJ2-2, the V gene TRBV9, with 11 bases aligning to TRBD2. J gave up 1 base and V 4 bases, and 6 bases lay outside the gene matches. Per the germline V gene, CDR1 is SGDLS and CDR2 is YYNGEE. This CDR3 is 17 amino acids long. The CDR3: CASSNQLAGVNTGELFF. CDR3 coding DNA: TGTGCCAGCAGCAACCAACTAGCGGGAGTGAACACCGGGGAGCTGTTTTTT.

The chain joins TRBV30 to TRBJ1-2, with a tentative D call TRBD1 (6 bases). In germline, CDR1 is GTSNPN, CDR2 SVGIG (reference sequence). The V and J ends lost 4 bases and 4 bases respectively, with 10 bases between them. CDR3 size: 12 residues. The chain's CDR3 is CAWTTGSYGYTF. Here the CDR3 DNA reads TGTGCCTGGACGACAGGCAGCTATGGCTACACCTTC.

The J gene is TRBJ2-5, the V gene TRBV5-1; D gene uncertain. V lost 0 bases to trimming and J lost 1 base, with 4 bases between them. Germline lookup yields CDR1 SGHRS and CDR2 YFSETQ. The CDR3 length is 13 residues. CDR3 in amino acids: CASSLGAQETQYF. The DNA for the CDR3 is TGCGCCAGCAGCTTGGGGGCCCAAGAGACCCAGTACTTC. The full variable domain, its missing parts supplied by reference TRBV5-1 and TRBJ2-5, is KAGVTQTPRYLIKTRGQQVTLSCSPISGHRSVSWYQQTPGQGLQFLFEYFSETQRNKGNFPGRFSGRQFSNSRSEMNVSTLELGDSALYLCASSLGAQETQYFGPGTRLLVL.

The V gene is TRBV14, the J gene TRBJ1-2; possible D gene TRBD1, 6 bases. CDR3 length: 15 amino acids. V lost 1 base to trimming and J lost 4 bases, with 13 bases between them. Germline V gene lookup returns CDR1 SGHDN and CDR2 FVKESK. This chain's CDR3 is CASSQGQGLGYGYTF. The CDR3 bases are TGTGCCAGCAGCCAAGGTCAGGGGTTGGGCTATGGCTACACCTTC.

The V call is TRBV24-1, the J call TRBJ2-3; 8 bases map to TRBD1. V lost 4 bases and J lost 2; bases outside the gene matches: 7. The CDR3 has 16 residues. CDR1 KGHDR and CDR2 SFDVKD come from the germline V gene. DNA for the CDR3: TGTGCCACCAGTGAATCACAGGGGGTCCCCACAGATACGCAGTATTTT. This sequence encodes CATSESQGVPTDTQYF.

This clone turned up a few times. The chain couples TRBV30 to TRBJ2-5, with D tentatively TRBD1 (5 bases). This CDR3 contains 13 residues. Germline V lookup: CDR1 GTSNPN, CDR2 SVGIG (reference sequence). Deletions cut 5 bases from V and 7 bases from J, with 17 bases between. The chain's CDR3 is CAWQVRAQGTQYF. Here the CDR3 DNA reads TGTGCCTGGCAGGTCCGGGCGCAGGGGACCCAGTACTTC.

V gene TRBV2 combines with J gene TRBJ2-7; D not resolved. The CDR3 extends over 11 amino acids. V lost 10 bases and J 1 base, leaving 8 bases between the germline ends. Per germline, CDR1 SNHLY and CDR2 FYNNEI. This CDR3 reads CATTPSYEQYF. In DNA, the CDR3 is TGTGCCACCACACCTTCCTACGAGCAGTACTTC.

This chain links TRBV6-6 with TRBJ1-2; 8 bases map to TRBD1. Per germline, CDR1 MNHNY and CDR2 SVGAGI (reference sequence). V was clipped by 6 bases and J by 3 bases; unmatched bases: 6. The CDR3 loop spans 14 amino acids. Written as DNA, the CDR3 is TGTGCCAGCAGCAACAGGGGGTCTGACTATGGCTACACCTTC. This encodes CASSNRGSDYGYTF.